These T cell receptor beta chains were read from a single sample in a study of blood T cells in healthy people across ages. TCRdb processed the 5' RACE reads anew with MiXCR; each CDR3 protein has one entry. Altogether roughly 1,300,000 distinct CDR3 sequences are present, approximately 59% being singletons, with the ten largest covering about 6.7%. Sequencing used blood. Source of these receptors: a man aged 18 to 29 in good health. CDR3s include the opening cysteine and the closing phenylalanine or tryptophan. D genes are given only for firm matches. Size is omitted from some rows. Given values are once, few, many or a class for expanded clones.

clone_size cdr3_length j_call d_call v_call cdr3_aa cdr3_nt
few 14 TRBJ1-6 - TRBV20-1 CSASVGMVNSPLHF TGCAGTGCCTCCGTGGGCATGGTGAATTCACCCCTCCACTTT
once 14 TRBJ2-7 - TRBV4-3 CASSQFATSYEQYF TGCGCCAGCAGCCAATTTGCTACTTCCTACGAGCAGTACTTC
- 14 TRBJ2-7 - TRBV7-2 CASSLVVKSYEQYF TGTGCCAGCAGCTTAGTTGTCAAGTCGTACGAGCAGTACTTC
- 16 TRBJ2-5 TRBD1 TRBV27 CASSWGTGSFQETQYF TGTGCCAGCAGTTGGGGGACAGGGAGTTTCCAAGAGACCCAGTACTTC
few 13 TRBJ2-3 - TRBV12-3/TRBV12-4 CASSFGATDTQYF TGTGCCAGCAGTTTCGGCGCCACAGATACGCAGTATTTT
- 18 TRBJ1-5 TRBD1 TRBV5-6 CASSFLGQGARLNQPQHF TGTGCCAGCAGCTTCCTGGGACAGGGGGCAAGGTTGAATCAGCCCCAGCATTTT
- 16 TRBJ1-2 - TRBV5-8 CASSLGRGPLVYGYTF TGTGCCAGCAGCTTGGGCAGGGGTCCCTTGGTCTATGGCTACACCTTC
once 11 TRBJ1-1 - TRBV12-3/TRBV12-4 CASQMNTEAFF TGTGCCAGCCAGATGAACACTGAAGCTTTCTTT
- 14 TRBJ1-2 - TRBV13 CASRLVSDIGGYTF TGTGCCAGCAGACTTGTCTCTGACATTGGGGGCTACACCTTC
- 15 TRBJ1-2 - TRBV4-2 CASSLPDGGDYGYTF TGTGCCAGCAGCCTTCCTGACGGAGGGGACTATGGCTACACCTTC
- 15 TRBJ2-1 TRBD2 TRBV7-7 CASSLLEREGDEQFF TGTGCCAGCAGCTTACTGGAGCGGGAGGGAGATGAGCAGTTCTTC
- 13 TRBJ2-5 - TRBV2 CASSPGLPTTQYF TGTGCCAGCAGTCCTGGACTACCCACGACCCAGTACTTC
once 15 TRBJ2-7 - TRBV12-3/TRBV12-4 CASSLEAEWYNEQYF TGTGCCAGCAGTTTAGAGGCAGAATGGTACAATGAGCAGTACTTC
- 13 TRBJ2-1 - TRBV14 CASSHTGHNEQFF TGTGCCAGCAGCCACACCGGGCACAATGAGCAGTTCTTC
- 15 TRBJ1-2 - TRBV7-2 CASSPRGGGDYGYTF TGTGCCAGCAGCCCTCGGGGGGGCGGCGACTATGGCTACACCTTC
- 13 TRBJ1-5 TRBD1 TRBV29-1 CSVADRGIQPQHF TGCAGCGTTGCGGACAGGGGGATTCAGCCCCAGCATTTT
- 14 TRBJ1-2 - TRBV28 CASSLDRGGDGYTF TGTGCCAGCAGTTTAGACAGAGGGGGGGATGGCTACACCTTC
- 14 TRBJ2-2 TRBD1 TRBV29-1 CSVQGAPDTGELFF TGCAGCGTCCAGGGGGCGCCGGACACCGGAGAGCTGTTTTTT
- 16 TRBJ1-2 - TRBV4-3 CASSQAGEGGNYGYTF TGCGCCAGCAGCCAAGCTGGCGAGGGAGGGAACTATGGCTACACCTTC
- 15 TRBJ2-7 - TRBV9 CASSVGNPSGYEQYF TGTGCCAGCAGCGTCGGGAACCCGAGCGGGTACGAGCAGTACTTC
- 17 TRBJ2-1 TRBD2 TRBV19 CASSTGLAGVSYNEQFF TGTGCCAGTAGTACCGGACTAGCGGGGGTTTCCTACAATGAGCAGTTCTTC
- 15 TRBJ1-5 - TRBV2 CASSGRGLRISPKHF TGTGCCAGCAGTGGTCGCGGCCTGAGGATATCGCCCAAGCATTTT
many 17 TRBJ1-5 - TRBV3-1 CASSQDGPAYSNQPQHF TGTGCCAGCAGCCAAGATGGGCCGGCTTATAGCAATCAGCCCCAGCATTTT
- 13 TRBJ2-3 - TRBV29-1 CSVAAEGTDTQYF TGCAGCGTTGCGGCGGAAGGGACAGATACGCAGTATTTT
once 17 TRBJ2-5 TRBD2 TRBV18 CASSPPTSGIQQETQYF TGTGCCAGCTCACCACCGACTAGCGGGATACAGCAAGAGACCCAGTACTTC
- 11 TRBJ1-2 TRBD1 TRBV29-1 CSAPQGGGYTF TGCAGCGCCCCCCAGGGGGGTGGCTACACCTTC
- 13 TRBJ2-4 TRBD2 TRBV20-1 CSARYASGGEQYF TGCAGTGCTAGATACGCTAGCGGGGGTGAGCAGTACTTC
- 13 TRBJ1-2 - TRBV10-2 CASSESNNYGYTF TGCGCCAGCAGTGAGTCGAACAACTATGGCTACACCTTC
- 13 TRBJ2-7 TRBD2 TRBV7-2 CATTGTSSYEQYF TGTGCCACTACCGGGACTAGCTCCTACGAGCAGTACTTC
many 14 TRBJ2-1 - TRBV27 CASSLSGSYNEQFF TGTGCCAGCAGCTTAAGCGGCTCCTACAATGAGCAGTTCTTC
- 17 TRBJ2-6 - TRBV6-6 CASSYSGQKAGANVLTF TGTGCCAGCAGTTACTCCGGACAGAAGGCCGGGGCCAACGTCCTGACTTTC
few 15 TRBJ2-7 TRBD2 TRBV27 CASSSLAGRYYEQYF TGTGCCAGCAGTTCGCTAGCGGGGAGGTACTACGAGCAGTACTTC
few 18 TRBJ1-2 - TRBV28 CASSFDPLDRPSNYGYTF TGTGCCAGCAGTTTCGACCCTCTGGACCGTCCCTCTAACTATGGCTACACCTTC
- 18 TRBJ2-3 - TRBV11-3 CASSLGGRMEVEADTQYF TGTGCCAGCAGCTTAGGGGGTCGTATGGAGGTCGAGGCAGATACGCAGTATTTT
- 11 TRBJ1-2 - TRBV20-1 CSAEDRKYYTF TGCAGTGCGGAGGATCGGAAATACTACACCTTC
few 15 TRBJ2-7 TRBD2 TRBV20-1 CSARKPGLRVYEQYF TGCAGTGCTAGAAAGCCGGGACTAAGGGTCTACGAGCAGTACTTC
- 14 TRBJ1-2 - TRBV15 CAASSRSGAYGYTF TGTGCCGCCAGCAGCAGATCAGGGGCCTATGGCTACACCTTC
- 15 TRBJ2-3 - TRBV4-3 CASSQDHTSTDTQYF TGCGCCAGCAGCCAAGACCATACTAGCACAGATACGCAGTATTTT
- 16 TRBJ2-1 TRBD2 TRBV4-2 CASSPTSGGETNEQFF TGTGCCAGCAGCCCGACTAGCGGGGGGGAAACTAATGAGCAGTTCTTC